This T cell receptor beta chain appears in the sequencing data of a study of blood T cell repertoires in COVID-19. The length of the CDR3 is 16 residues. Losses at the gene ends were 2 bases for V and 4 bases for J; bases not matched to a gene: 9. Germline V gene data show CDR1 as SGHRS and CDR2 as YFSETQ. TCRdb keeps only in-frame clones here, not all; method: immunoSEQ multiplex PCR. Here the sample spans under 500,000 clones, more than 85% being singletons. The chain employs TRBV5-1 and TRBJ2-3; TRBD1 agrees at 8 bases. The TCR was taken from a woman aged 30 to 39 with acute or convalescent COVID-19. Sequencing used peripheral blood. This CDR3 reads CASSLVRTGRADTQYF. CDR3 DNA sequence: TGCGCCAGCAGCTTAGTTAGGACAGGGCGGGCAGATACGCAGTATTTT. Combining the CDR3 with reference TRBV5-1 and TRBJ2-3 gives the whole variable domain KAGVTQTPRYLIKTRGQQVTLSCSPISGHRSVSWYQQTPGQGLQFLFEYFSETQRNKGNFPGRFSGRQFSNSRSEMNVSTLELGDSALYLCASSLVRTGRADTQYFGPGTRLTVL.